One sample yielded the 28 T cell receptor beta chains listed below, sequenced in a study of cytomegalovirus exposure and HLA in healthy donors. Method: immunoSEQ multiplex PCR; TCRdb's copy keeps in-frame clones and lacks some. In the table there are about 270,000 clones, around 86% of which are singletons. The sample was PBMCs. The receptors stem from a young woman in good health and CMV-seronegative.

This chain uses TRBV13 with TRBJ2-1; D is uncertain. Trimming pared 2 bases from V and 5 bases from J, leaving 4 bases between. This CDR3 has 12 amino acids. The V gene's germline CDR1 is PRHDT and CDR2 FYEKMQ (reference sequence). DNA for the CDR3: TGTGCCAGCAGCTTAATCAACAATGAGCAGTTCTTC. It yields the protein CASSLINNEQFF.

CDR3 bases: TGCGCCAGCAGTGCCGGGGGGGAGCAGTACTTC. Its protein is CASSAGGEQYF. This chain uses TRBV10-2 with TRBJ2-7; 7 nucleotides line up with TRBD2. The CDR3 is made up of 11 amino acids. Per the germline V gene, CDR1 is WSHSY and CDR2 is SAAADI. Germline trimming cut 4 bases from V and 7 bases from J; bases unmatched to any gene: 1.

The V and J genes are TRBV19 and TRBJ2-7; tentative D call: TRBD1 (6 bases). Germline V gene sequence: CDR1 LNHDA, CDR2 SQIVND (reference sequence). The CDR3 is 17 amino acids. V gave up 1 base and J gave up 2 bases, with 18 bases separating them. CDR3 DNA: TGTGCCAGTAGTATAGGGCGCGGGCAGGGGAATACCTACGAGCAGTACTTC. It translates to CASSIGRGQGNTYEQYF.

The rearrangement uses TRBV7-9 and TRBJ2-1; 7 bases align to TRBD2. Germline V gene data show CDR1 as SEHNR and CDR2 as FQNEAQ (reference sequence). V gave up 1 base and J gave up 6 bases; unmatched junction bases: 6. There are 15 residues in the CDR3. In DNA form, the CDR3 reads TGTGCCAGCAGCTTAGAGCGGGGCCCATCCAATGAGCAGTTCTTC. Protein product: CASSLERGPSNEQFF.

This clone was seen a few times. The CDR3 nucleotides are TGTGCCAGCAGCACTAGAGCCGTAGATACGCAGTATTTT. Translation: CASSTRAVDTQYF. The V call is TRBV9, the J call TRBJ2-3, with a weak D call TRBD2 (5 bases). Germline values: CDR1 SGDLS, CDR2 YYNGEE. The germline V and J ends were trimmed by 4 bases and 5 bases, with 11 bases remaining between them. The CDR3 totals 13 residues.

V gene TRBV6-5 combines with J gene TRBJ1-4, with D perhaps matching TRBD1 (5 bases). The CDR3 is made up of 14 amino acids. V lost 0 bases to trimming and J lost 6 bases, with 8 bases between them. Looked up from germline, CDR1 is MNHEY and CDR2 is SVGAGI. The CDR3: CASSYSTDHEKLFF. The CDR3 DNA reads as TGTGCCAGCAGTTACTCGACAGATCATGAAAAACTGTTTTTT.

In this sample, this clone turned up a few times. This sequence joins TRBV27 and TRBJ2-7, with D perhaps matching TRBD1 (5 bases). The CDR3 contains 18 residues. V was trimmed by 4 bases and J by 4 bases, leaving 26 bases between them. Germline V lookup: CDR1 MNHEY, CDR2 SMNVEV (reference sequence). The CDR3 sequence is CASSSVGMGRTSPYEQYF. In DNA, the CDR3 is TGTGCCAGCAGTTCCGTTGGGATGGGTCGGACATCCCCTTACGAGCAGTACTTC.

The V and J genes are TRBV19 and TRBJ1-5, with TRBD1 identical over 9 bases. In germline, CDR1 is LNHDA, CDR2 SQIVND (reference sequence). With V trimmed by 7 bases and J by 7 bases, 8 bases remained unmatched. The CDR3 is 14 residues long. In nucleotides, the CDR3 is TGTGCCAGTACCACGACAGGGGGGGACCAGCCCCAGCATTTT. Its protein product is CASTTTGGDQPQHF.

The chain couples TRBV29-1 to TRBJ1-1, with 7 bases fitting TRBD1. From germline, CDR1 is SQVTM and CDR2 ANQGSEA. The CDR3 totals 13 residues. J lost 6 bases, V lost 7 bases, and 11 bases had no gene match. This CDR3 is CSARGGADAEAFF. The DNA of the CDR3 is TGCAGCGCAAGAGGGGGCGCAGATGCTGAAGCTTTCTTT.

The rearrangement uses TRBV10-1 and TRBJ2-7; D is possibly TRBD1 (7 bases). The CDR3 sequence is 15 residues long. CDR1 is WNHNN, CDR2 SYGVQD, per germline (reference sequence). Trimming removed 4 bases from V and 1 base from J, with 14 bases in between. DNA of the CDR3: TGCGCCAGCAGTGGGATGACAGGGAGGTCCTACGAGCAGTACTTC. Translated, it gives CASSGMTGRSYEQYF.

This clone was detected only once. The chain has TRBV2 and TRBJ1-1, with D possibly TRBD1 on 5 matching bases. Trimming took off 8 bases at V and 4 bases at J, with 17 bases between the two ends. Germline CDR1 SNHLY, CDR2 FYNNEI. This CDR3 is built from 14 residues. CDR3: CASDDGTSSTEAFF. In nucleotides, the CDR3 is TGTGCCAGCGACGATGGGACTTCCAGCACTGAAGCTTTCTTT.

This clone was seen only once. This sequence joins TRBV30 and TRBJ1-2; 7 bases fit TRBD1. The CDR3 length is 14 residues. V gave up 1 base and J gave up 2 bases; unmatched junction bases: 4. CDR1 and CDR2 (germline): GTSNPN, SVGIG (reference sequence). The CDR3 is CAWSGKQGNYGYTF. The CDR3 coding sequence is TGTGCCTGGAGTGGGAAACAGGGGAACTATGGCTACACCTTC.

The chain has TRBV7-3 and TRBJ2-7; 7 bases agree with TRBD1. The V segment lost 2 bases and the J segment 4 bases; nucleotides outside the gene matches: 5. The CDR3 loop spans 14 amino acids. CDR1 and CDR2 from the germline V gene are SGHTA and FQGTGA. This CDR3 is CASSLPTQGYEQYF. CDR3 bases: TGTGCCAGCAGCTTACCTACACAGGGGTACGAGCAGTACTTC.

The chain employs TRBV18 and TRBJ2-6; 11 bases match TRBD1. The germline V gene has CDR1 KGHSH and CDR2 LQKENI. The CDR3 runs to 17 residues. V dropped 3 bases and J dropped 3; count of bases not matched to a gene: 4. For the CDR3, the DNA is TGTGCCAGCTCACCCTGGACAGGGGGCCTTGGGGCCAACGTCCTGACTTTC. This translates into CASSPWTGGLGANVLTF.

The table lists this clone with many counts. The chain carries TRBV6-4 and TRBJ2-1; 8 positions match TRBD2. From germline, CDR1 is MRHNA and CDR2 SNTAGT. The CDR3 is 16 residues long. Germline trimming cut 0 bases from V and 5 bases from J; bases unmatched to any gene: 6. The CDR3 DNA reads TGTGCCAGCAGTGACTCGATAACGGGAGGGCACAATGAGCAGTTCTTC. Its translation is CASSDSITGGHNEQFF.

This clone appeared once. The J gene is TRBJ1-1, the V gene TRBV7-9; maybe TRBD1 (5 bases). Trimming left V 1 base short and J 1 base short, with 10 bases between. This CDR3 spans 15 amino acids. In germline, CDR1 is SEHNR, CDR2 FQNEAQ (reference sequence). The CDR3 DNA follows: TGTGCCAGCAGCTTAGATGGACAACCGAACACTGAAGCTTTCTTT. This codes for CASSLDGQPNTEAFF.

The rearrangement links TRBV30 to TRBJ2-2; maybe TRBD2 (5 bases). The CDR3 extends over 16 amino acids. Trimming stripped 0 bases from V and 5 bases from J, with 16 bases between. Germline CDR1 reads GTSNPN; CDR2 reads SVGIG (reference sequence). The CDR3 spells CAWSVDRTGRTGELFF. As DNA, the CDR3 is TGTGCCTGGAGTGTCGACCGGACTGGACGTACCGGGGAGCTGTTTTTT.

The CDR3 loop reads CASGKTGMNTEAFF. The CDR3 region has the DNA TGCGCCAGCGGAAAGACAGGAATGAACACTGAAGCTTTCTTT. The chain joins TRBV5-1 to TRBJ1-1; TRBD1 is a possible D gene (6 bases). CDR1 SGHRS and CDR2 YFSETQ come from the germline V gene. Trimming took off 7 bases at V and 0 bases at J, with 13 bases between the two ends. The CDR3 has 14 residues.

This clone was seen just once. This chain joins TRBV10-3 and TRBJ2-2; D call uncertain. V lost 6 bases to trimming and J lost 4 bases, with 6 bases between them. The germline V gene has CDR1 ENHRY and CDR2 SYGVKD. This CDR3 spans 12 amino acids. The CDR3 spells CAIRAPTGELFF. The CDR3, as DNA: TGTGCCATCAGAGCCCCCACCGGGGAGCTGTTTTTT.

V gene TRBV19 combines with J gene TRBJ2-6, with D hard to call. With 0 bases removed from V and 3 bases from J, the gap between germline ends came to 9 bases. Germline V gene data show CDR1 as LNHDA and CDR2 as SQIVND (reference sequence). The CDR3 length is 16 residues. Here the CDR3 reads CASSIDISYGANVLTF. The CDR3 region has the DNA TGTGCCAGTAGTATAGACATCTCCTATGGGGCCAACGTCCTGACTTTC.

This chain links TRBV7-3 with TRBJ2-3, with 7 positions matching TRBD1. The J segment lost 6 bases and the V segment lost 5 bases, leaving 2 bases of the junction unmatched. Per germline, CDR1 SGHTA and CDR2 FQGTGA. The CDR3 totals 12 residues. This CDR3 is CASSPQGDTQYF. CDR3 in DNA: TGTGCCAGCAGCCCACAGGGGGATACGCAGTATTTT.

The V gene is TRBV19, the J gene TRBJ2-1; 11 bases map to TRBD2. Germline values: CDR1 LNHDA, CDR2 SQIVND (reference sequence). Trimming removed 0 bases from V and 2 bases from J; junction bases left unmatched: 6. The CDR3 totals 18 residues. CDR3 nucleotide sequence: TGTGCCAGTAGTATAGACCGTAGCGGGGGGGCGGCCTACAATGAGCAGTTCTTC. Translating it yields CASSIDRSGGAAYNEQFF.

The V and J genes are TRBV5-1 and TRBJ2-4; 12 bases match TRBD2. V was pared by 1 base and J by 3 bases, with 5 bases of the junction left unmatched. The germline V gene encodes CDR1 SGHRS and CDR2 YFSETQ. The CDR3 is 17 residues long. The CDR3 nucleotides are TGCGCCAGCAGCTTGCGGACTAGCGGGATGAGCAAAAACATTCAGTACTTC. Encoded protein: CASSLRTSGMSKNIQYF.

The V gene is TRBV6-1, the J gene TRBJ1-2; no clear D. V was shortened by 10 bases and J by 4 bases, with 13 bases between the two germline ends. Germline loops: CDR1 MNHNS, CDR2 SASEGT. There are 12 residues in the CDR3. DNA of the CDR3: TGTGCCAACCCTTACAAGATCTATGGCTACACCTTC. It translates to CANPYKIYGYTF.

The chain has TRBV6-5 and TRBJ1-1; D might be TRBD1 (5 bases). Germline loops: CDR1 MNHEY, CDR2 SVGAGI. The V end lost 3 bases, the J end lost 4 bases, and 12 bases lay between the germline ends. This CDR3 is 14 amino acids long. CDR3 nucleotide sequence: TGTGCCAGCAGTTATGCCAGGGAAAGCACTGAAGCTTTCTTT. Amino acid sequence: CASSYARESTEAFF.

The chain is built from TRBV7-2 and TRBJ2-3; no clear D gene. V dropped 5 bases and J dropped 0 bases, with 6 bases sitting between them. This CDR3 spans 13 amino acids. CDR1 and CDR2 from the germline V gene are SGHTA and FQGNSA. CDR3 amino acids: CASSLLSTDTQYF. The CDR3 DNA reads TGTGCCAGCAGCCTATTGAGCACAGATACGCAGTATTTT.

This clone has a single count. The genes are TRBV4-3 and TRBJ2-4; D possibly corresponds to TRBD1 (6 bases). Germline-derived CDR1 and CDR2 are LGHNA and YSLEER. V lost 0 bases, J lost 2 bases, and 11 bases lay in between. The length of the CDR3 is 16 residues. CDR3 in DNA: TGCGCCAGCAGCCAAGAGACACAGGGTTCCAAAAACATTCAGTACTTC. Amino acids: CASSQETQGSKNIQYF.

The chain carries TRBV10-1 and TRBJ1-6; TRBD1 is a possible D gene (5 bases). This CDR3 region has 14 residues. V was pared by 9 bases and J by 1 base, with 10 bases between. From germline, CDR1 is WNHNN and CDR2 SYGVQD (reference sequence). The CDR3 sequence: CARGEGSYNSPLHF. CDR3 DNA: TGCGCCAGGGGGGAGGGTTCCTATAATTCACCCCTCCACTTT.